Described below is a single T cell receptor (beta chain) sequence and its context. The source of the sample is a study of blood T cells in healthy people across ages. Deletions cut 4 bases from V and 4 bases from J, with 11 bases between. The CDR3 extends over 13 amino acids. CDR1 SGHNT and CDR2 YYREEE come from the germline V gene (reference sequence). Primed by a sample-barcoded 5' primer and a J-beta primer mix, a second PCR proceeded for 7 to 11 cycles. TCRdb ran MiXCR on the 5' RACE reads and lists one entry per CDR3 protein. The data hold 1.5 million to 2 million distinct CDR3 sequences, with roughly 50% observed a single time.

V gene TRBV5-4 combines with J gene TRBJ1-1; no firm D call. This clonotype was obtained from a woman in her forties in good health. Sequenced sample: blood. This CDR3 reads CASSRPRGTEAFF. As DNA, the CDR3 is TGTGCCAGCAGCCGTCCCCGAGGCACTGAAGCTTTCTTT.